These 27 T cell receptor beta chains came from one sample sequenced in a study of blood T cells in healthy people across ages. Sample-barcoded 5' priming and a J-beta primer mix drove a second PCR of roughly 6 to 12 cycles. TCRdb reanalysed the 5' RACE reads using MiXCR and keeps one entry per CDR3 protein. The sample contains around 800,000 distinct CDR3 sequences, about 26% of which appear only once. The same data also went into a second study, on T cells of mothers and their children.

Input material: blood. The receptor set was obtained from a boy between 10 and 17 years old in good health.

The chain couples TRBV29-1 to TRBJ1-1; D not certain. V was clipped by 2 bases and J by 0 bases, with 7 bases between them. CDR1 and CDR2 (germline): SQVTM, ANQGSEA. The CDR3 loop spans 13 amino acids. The CDR3 here is CSVEPTLNTEAFF. As DNA, the CDR3 is TGCAGCGTTGAACCGACACTGAACACTGAAGCTTTCTTT.

The chain employs TRBV7-9 and TRBJ2-5, with 10 positions matching TRBD2. The J call is in doubt because the DNA end fits TRBJ2-1 better. The CDR3 runs to 16 residues. CDR1 is SEHNR, CDR2 FQNEAQ, per germline (reference sequence). CDR3 amino acids: CASSLVGLAVPNEQFF. The CDR3 nucleotides read TGTGCCAGCAGCTTAGTTGGACTAGCGGTCCCCAATGAGCAGTTCTTC.

This clonotype occurred a few times. This chain uses TRBV6-2 or TRBV6-3 with TRBJ1-6; D uncertain. The germline gives CDR1 MNHEY, CDR2 SVGEGT. This CDR3 has 11 amino acids. V was pared by 8 bases and J by 14 bases, with 13 bases between. CDR3 nucleotide sequence: TGTGCCAGCGCGGGTCCCCTCGCCCTCCACTTT. Amino acids: CASAGPLALHF.

The J gene is TRBJ2-5, the V gene TRBV15, with 10 positions matching TRBD1. The CDR3 covers 15 residues. CDR1 and CDR2 from the germline V gene are LNHNV and YYDKDF (reference sequence). Trimming took 2 bases from V and 7 from J; bases not matched to a gene: 7. CDR3 protein: CATSRRLRTGGTQYF. The CDR3 coding sequence is TGTGCCACCAGCAGACGCCTGAGGACAGGGGGGACCCAGTACTTC. The entire variable domain, with the rest obtained from reference TRBV15 and TRBJ2-5, is as follows: DAMVIQNPRYQVTQFGKPVTLSCSQTLNHNVMYWYQQKSSQAPKLLFHYYDKDFNNEADTPDNFQSRRPNTSFCFLDIRSPGLGDTAMYLCATSRRLRTGGTQYFGPGTRLLVL.

This clonotype was seen a handful of times. The chain is built from TRBV5-1 and TRBJ2-5, with 7 bases fitting TRBD2. Germline V gene sequence: CDR1 SGHRS, CDR2 YFSETQ. The ends lost 5 bases at V and 0 bases at J; junction bases unmatched: 4. The CDR3 runs to 14 residues. CDR3 residues: CASSYGTNQETQYF. In DNA, the CDR3 is TGCGCCAGCAGTTACGGGACTAACCAAGAGACCCAGTACTTC.

Only a few counts were recorded for this clonotype. The chain employs TRBV29-1 and TRBJ2-5; TRBD1 agrees at 8 bases. The V gene end was trimmed by 4 bases and the J gene end by 5 bases; junction bases not matched to a gene: 9. The CDR3 covers 14 residues. The V gene's germline CDR1 is SQVTM and CDR2 ANQGSEA. CDR3 sequence reads: CSVAPQGAGETQYF. In DNA form, the CDR3 reads TGCAGCGTTGCACCCCAGGGGGCGGGGGAGACCCAGTACTTC.

This clonotype was seen only a few times. The rearrangement joins TRBV12-3 or TRBV12-4 to TRBJ2-5; TRBD1 agrees at 8 bases. The junction had 14 bases not matched to a gene; V was cut back by 7 bases and J by 4 bases. This CDR3 comprises 16 residues. The CDR3 region has the DNA TGTGCCAGCATCCCTGGGACAGGCCTGGGGCGAGAGACCCAGTACTTC. This sequence encodes CASIPGTGLGRETQYF.

This clonotype was counted a few times. V and J are TRBV7-9 and TRBJ2-5, with D possibly matching TRBD2 (5 bases). This CDR3 is 15 amino acids long. Trimming removed 3 bases at V and 5 bases at J, with 16 bases between. Germline V gene lookup returns CDR1 SEHNR and CDR2 FQNEAQ (reference sequence). CDR3 nucleotides: TGTGCCAGCAGCTTCGGGAATAGCCGAGTTGAGACCCAGTACTTC. Translation gives CASSFGNSRVETQYF.

This chain's CDR3 is CASSPDRASFNTQYF. CDR3 coding DNA: TGTGCCAGCAGCCCTGACAGGGCGTCATTCAATACGCAGTATTTT. The rearrangement joins TRBV6-5 to TRBJ2-3; TRBD1 aligns across 7 bases. From germline, CDR1 is MNHEY and CDR2 SVGAGI. CDR3 length: 15 amino acids. J was trimmed by 7 bases and V by 6 bases; bases with no gene match: 13.

The rearrangement uses TRBV20-1 and TRBJ2-7, with 7 bases identical to TRBD1. The CDR3 spans 12 residues. CDR1 is DFQATT and CDR2 is SNEGSKA in the germline V gene (reference sequence). Trimming cost V 6 bases and J 2 bases; bases outside gene matches: 4. CDR3 region: CSAPDRAYEQYF. In DNA, the CDR3 is TGCAGTGCCCCCGACAGGGCCTACGAGCAGTACTTC.

This chain uses TRBV20-1 with TRBJ2-4, with 7 bases lining up with TRBD1. The CDR3 length is 13 residues. CDR1 and CDR2 (germline): DFQATT, SNEGSKA (reference sequence). Trimming removed 6 bases from V and 4 bases from J; junction bases left unmatched: 6. CDR3 sequence: CSATDRAKNIQYF. The DNA of the CDR3 is TGCAGTGCCACTGACAGGGCAAAAAACATTCAGTACTTC.

Only a few counts were recorded for this clonotype. The junction differs from germline at one of its ends, possibly a read error. This chain connects TRBV15 to TRBJ1-1; no clear D. This CDR3 has 14 residues. Germline CDR1 reads LNHNV; CDR2 reads YYDKDF (reference sequence). CDR3 protein: CATSRVNVGTEAFF. The CDR3, as DNA: TGTGCCACCAGCAGAGTAAATGTGGGCACTGAGGCTTTCTTT.

The chain employs TRBV20-1 and TRBJ1-4; TRBD2 agrees at 10 bases. The J call may be in error: the DNA end matches TRBJ2-2 better. Germline loops: CDR1 DFQATT, CDR2 SNEGSKA (reference sequence). There are 14 residues in the CDR3. DNA for the CDR3: TGCAGTGCCCCAGCGGGGGGGCCAACCGGGGAGCTGTTTTTT. Its protein product is CSAPAGGPTGELFF.

V and J are TRBV20-1 and TRBJ2-5; possible D gene TRBD2, 7 bases. The CDR3 contains 16 residues. Germline V gene lookup returns CDR1 DFQATT and CDR2 SNEGSKA (reference sequence). Trimming took off 6 bases at V and 2 bases at J, with 22 bases between the two ends. The CDR3 DNA sequence: TGCAGTGCAAGTCGGGGGGCCGGGGGCGAGCAAGAGACCCAGTACTTC. It yields the protein CSASRGAGGEQETQYF.

This clonotype was counted only a few times. V gene TRBV12-3 or TRBV12-4 combines with J gene TRBJ1-5; possibly TRBD1 for D (5 bases). This CDR3 is built from 16 residues. V dropped 2 bases and J dropped 5 bases, with 16 bases sitting between them. The CDR3 sequence: CASSLRGTDWDQPQHF. For the CDR3, the DNA is TGTGCCAGCAGTTTAAGAGGGACGGACTGGGATCAGCCCCAGCATTTT.

This clonotype was detected a few times. The chain uses TRBV18 and TRBJ1-3; D unresolved. The ends were cut back, 0 bases at V and 0 bases at J, with 12 bases in the middle. The CDR3 is made up of 17 amino acids. The V gene's germline CDR1 is KGHSH and CDR2 LQKENI. CDR3 amino acids: CASSPPSGFGSGNTIYF. The CDR3 DNA follows: TGTGCCAGCTCACCACCATCGGGTTTTGGCTCTGGAAACACCATATATTTT.

The chain links TRBV6-1 to TRBJ1-6; 7 bases are a match to TRBD1. Germline V CDR1 and CDR2: MNHNS, SASEGT. This CDR3 contains 15 residues. J lost 7 bases, V lost 6 bases, and 9 bases had no gene match. The CDR3 reads CASRGPGTENSPLHF. The DNA of the CDR3 is TGTGCCAGCAGAGGACCCGGGACAGAAAATTCACCCCTCCACTTT.

The chain couples TRBV12-3 or TRBV12-4 to TRBJ1-3; D is uncertain. The CDR3 is 16 residues long. The V and J ends lost 5 bases and 4 bases respectively, with 18 bases between them. CDR3: CASSDMGKSKGNTIYF. Written as DNA, the CDR3 is TGTGCCAGCAGTGACATGGGAAAAAGTAAAGGAAACACCATATATTTT.

The chain carries TRBV27 and TRBJ1-2; 8 positions match TRBD1. J lost 6 bases, V lost 5 bases, and 5 bases had no gene match. Germline-derived CDR1 and CDR2 are MNHEY and SMNVEV (reference sequence). This CDR3 is 13 amino acids long. CDR3 residues: CASSPQGVDGYTF. DNA of the CDR3: TGTGCCAGCAGTCCACAGGGGGTTGATGGCTACACCTTC.

This clonotype was counted between two and nine times. The rearrangement joins TRBV25-1 to TRBJ2-1; TRBD2 might be the D (6 bases). CDR1 is MGHDK, CDR2 SYGVNS, per germline. V lost 4 bases, J lost 1 base, and 14 bases lay in between. The CDR3 sequence is 16 residues long. Here the CDR3 reads CASSGGTRGSYNEQFF. The CDR3 nucleotides read TGTGCCAGCAGTGGGGGGACGCGGGGATCCTACAATGAGCAGTTCTTC.

V gene TRBV5-6 combines with J gene TRBJ2-4; D gene uncertain. Germline assignment: CDR1 SGHDT and CDR2 YYEEEE. The CDR3 consists of 17 residues. Trimming shortened V by 3 bases and J by 0 bases, and 16 bases separated the two germline ends. CDR3 in amino acids: CASSSLSLRTAKNIQYF. Here the CDR3 DNA reads TGTGCCAGCAGCTCGTTATCCTTAAGGACAGCCAAAAACATTCAGTACTTC.

The rearrangement joins TRBV6-1 to TRBJ2-5, with a tentative D call TRBD1 (5 bases). With 6 bases removed from V and 6 bases from J, the gap between germline ends came to 14 bases. CDR1 MNHNS and CDR2 SASEGT come from the germline V gene. The CDR3 is 13 amino acids. The CDR3 nucleotides are TGTGCCAGCAGCATGGGGCTTCAGCAGACCCAGTACTTC. It codes for CASSMGLQQTQYF.

This clonotype was counted a few times. This chain connects TRBV7-6 to TRBJ2-5, with D possibly being TRBD2 (6 bases). The DNA end favors TRBJ2-7, so the J call may be wrong. There are 15 residues in the CDR3. CDR1 and CDR2 from the germline V gene are SGHVS and FNYEAQ. The CDR3 DNA follows: TGTGCCAGCAGCTTAAGTTCCCGGGGAGGCTACGAGCAGTACTTC. Its protein product is CASSLSSRGGYEQYF.

This clonotype has more than one count but fewer than ten. The chain employs TRBV9 and TRBJ2-7, with TRBD2 as a possible D gene (6 bases). Germline V CDR1 and CDR2: SGDLS, YYNGEE. The CDR3 extends over 15 amino acids. V was clipped by 3 bases and J by 5 bases, with 18 bases between them. CDR3 nucleotides: TGTGCCAGCAGCGCGGGCCGGGGGTCCAGGGACGAGCAGTACTTC. Encoded protein: CASSAGRGSRDEQYF.

This clonotype was observed a handful of times. This rearrangement joins TRBV28 to TRBJ1-1; the D is unclear. The length of the CDR3 is 15 residues. The germline V gene has CDR1 MDHEN and CDR2 SYDVKM. Trimming took off 2 bases at V and 7 bases at J, with 17 bases between the two ends. The CDR3 region is CASSLATREVDEAFF. The CDR3 DNA sequence: TGTGCCAGCAGTTTAGCAACCCGGGAAGTAGATGAAGCTTTCTTT. The complete variable domain, with remaining parts taken from reference TRBV28 and TRBJ1-1, reads DVKVTQSSRYLVKRTGEKVFLECVQDMDHENMFWYRQDPGLGLRLIYFSYDVKMKEKGDIPEGYSVSREKKERFSLILESASTNQTSMYLCASSLATREVDEAFFGQGTRLTVV.

This rearrangement joins TRBV6-5 to TRBJ2-7; D not certain. The germline gives CDR1 MNHEY, CDR2 SVGAGI. V was clipped by 4 bases and J by 2 bases, with 6 bases between them. The CDR3 covers 12 residues. DNA of the CDR3: TGTGCCAGCAGTTCCGCGGCCTACGAGCAGTACTTC. It encodes CASSSAAYEQYF.

This rearrangement joins TRBV7-6 to TRBJ2-5, with a possible D match to TRBD1 (5 bases). The CDR3 contains 14 residues. V dropped 1 base and J dropped 6 bases, with 12 bases sitting between them. Germline V gene lookup returns CDR1 SGHVS and CDR2 FNYEAQ. The CDR3 spells CASSLDQGLQTQYF. Written as DNA, the CDR3 is TGTGCCAGCAGCTTAGACCAGGGTTTGCAGACCCAGTACTTC.